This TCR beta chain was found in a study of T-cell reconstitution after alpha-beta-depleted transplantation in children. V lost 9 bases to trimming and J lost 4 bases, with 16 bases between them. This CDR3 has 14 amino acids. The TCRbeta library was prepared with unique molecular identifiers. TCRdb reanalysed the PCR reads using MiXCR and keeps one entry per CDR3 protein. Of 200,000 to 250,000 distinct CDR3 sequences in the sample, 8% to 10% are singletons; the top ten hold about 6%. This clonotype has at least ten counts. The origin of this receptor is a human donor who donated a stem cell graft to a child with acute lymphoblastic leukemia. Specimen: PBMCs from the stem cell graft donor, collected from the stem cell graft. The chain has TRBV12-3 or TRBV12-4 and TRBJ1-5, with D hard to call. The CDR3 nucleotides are TGTGCCAGTTCCGCAAAAAACAAGAATCAGCCCCAGCATTTT. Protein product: CASSAKNKNQPQHF.